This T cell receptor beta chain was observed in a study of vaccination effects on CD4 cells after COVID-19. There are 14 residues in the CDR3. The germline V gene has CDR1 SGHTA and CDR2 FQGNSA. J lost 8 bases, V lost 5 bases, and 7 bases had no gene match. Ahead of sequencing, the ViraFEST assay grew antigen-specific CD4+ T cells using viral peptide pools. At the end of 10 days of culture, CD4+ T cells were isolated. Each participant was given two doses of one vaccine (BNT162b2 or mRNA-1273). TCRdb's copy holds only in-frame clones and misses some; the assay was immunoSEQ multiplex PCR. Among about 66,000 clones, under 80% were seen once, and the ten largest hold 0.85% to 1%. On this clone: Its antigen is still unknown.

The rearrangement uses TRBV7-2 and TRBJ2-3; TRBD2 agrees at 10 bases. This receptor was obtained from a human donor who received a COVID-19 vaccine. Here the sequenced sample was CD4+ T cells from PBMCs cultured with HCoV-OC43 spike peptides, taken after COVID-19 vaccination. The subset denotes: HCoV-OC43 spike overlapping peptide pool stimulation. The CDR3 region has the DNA TGTGCCAGCAGCCAAGCGGGGGGGGCGGGTACGCAGTATTTT. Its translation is CASSQAGGAGTQYF.